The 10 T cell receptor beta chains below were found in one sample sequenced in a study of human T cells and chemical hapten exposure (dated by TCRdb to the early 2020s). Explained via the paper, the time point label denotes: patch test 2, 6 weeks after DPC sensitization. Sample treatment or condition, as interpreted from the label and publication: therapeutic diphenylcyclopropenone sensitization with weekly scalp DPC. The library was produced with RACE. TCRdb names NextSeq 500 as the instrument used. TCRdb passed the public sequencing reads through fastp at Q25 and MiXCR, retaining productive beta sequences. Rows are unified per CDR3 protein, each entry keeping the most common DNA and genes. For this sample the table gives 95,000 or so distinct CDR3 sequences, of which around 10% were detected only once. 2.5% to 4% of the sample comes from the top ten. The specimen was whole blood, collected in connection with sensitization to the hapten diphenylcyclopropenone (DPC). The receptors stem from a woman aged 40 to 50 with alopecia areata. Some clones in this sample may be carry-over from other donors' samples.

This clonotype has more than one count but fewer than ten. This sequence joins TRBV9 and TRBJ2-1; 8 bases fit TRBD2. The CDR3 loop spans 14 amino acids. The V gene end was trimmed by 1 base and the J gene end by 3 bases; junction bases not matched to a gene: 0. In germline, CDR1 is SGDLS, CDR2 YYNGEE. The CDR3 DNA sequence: TGTGCCAGCAGCGTAAGCGGGAGCTACAATGAGCAGTTCTTC. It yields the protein CASSVSGSYNEQFF.

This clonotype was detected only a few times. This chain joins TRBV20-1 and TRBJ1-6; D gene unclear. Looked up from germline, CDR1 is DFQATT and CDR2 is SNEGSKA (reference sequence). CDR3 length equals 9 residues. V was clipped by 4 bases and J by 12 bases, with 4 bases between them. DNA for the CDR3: TGCAGTGCTACCCTACCCCTCCACTTT. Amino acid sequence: CSATLPLHF.

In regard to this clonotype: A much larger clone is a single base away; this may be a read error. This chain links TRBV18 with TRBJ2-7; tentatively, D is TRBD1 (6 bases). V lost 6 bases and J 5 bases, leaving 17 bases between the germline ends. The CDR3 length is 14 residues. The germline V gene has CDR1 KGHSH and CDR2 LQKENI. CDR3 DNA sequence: TGTGCCAGCTCTGGAGACAGGCCCCCCAACGAGCAGTACTTC. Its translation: CASSGDRPPNEQYF.

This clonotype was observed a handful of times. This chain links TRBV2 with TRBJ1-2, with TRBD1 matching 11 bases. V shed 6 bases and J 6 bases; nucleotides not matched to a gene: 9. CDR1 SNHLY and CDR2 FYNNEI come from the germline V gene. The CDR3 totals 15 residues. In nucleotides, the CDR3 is TGTGCCAGCAGCCAGCCCCCGGGACAGGGGGATGGCTACACCTTC. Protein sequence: CASSQPPGQGDGYTF.

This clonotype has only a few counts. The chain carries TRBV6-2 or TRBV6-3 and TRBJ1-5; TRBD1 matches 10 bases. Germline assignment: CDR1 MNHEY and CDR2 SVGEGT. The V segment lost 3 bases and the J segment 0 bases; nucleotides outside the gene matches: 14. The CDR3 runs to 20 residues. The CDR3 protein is CASSYPRPGQGRHSNQPQHF. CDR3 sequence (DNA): TGTGCCAGCAGTTATCCGAGACCGGGACAGGGGCGACATAGCAATCAGCCCCAGCATTTT.

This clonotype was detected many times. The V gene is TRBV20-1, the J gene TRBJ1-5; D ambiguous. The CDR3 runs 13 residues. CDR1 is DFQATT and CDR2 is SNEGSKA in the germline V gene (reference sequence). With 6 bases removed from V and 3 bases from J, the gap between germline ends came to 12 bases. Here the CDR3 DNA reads TGCAGTGCCAGCCCGTCCGACAATCAGCCCCAGCATTTT. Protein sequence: CSASPSDNQPQHF.

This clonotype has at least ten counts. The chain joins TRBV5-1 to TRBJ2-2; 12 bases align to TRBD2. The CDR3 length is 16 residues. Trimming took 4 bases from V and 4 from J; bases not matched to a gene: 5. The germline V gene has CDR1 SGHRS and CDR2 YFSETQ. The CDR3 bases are TGCGCCAGCAGCCTTACTAGCGGGAGGTCCACCGGGGAGCTGTTTTTT. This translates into CASSLTSGRSTGELFF.

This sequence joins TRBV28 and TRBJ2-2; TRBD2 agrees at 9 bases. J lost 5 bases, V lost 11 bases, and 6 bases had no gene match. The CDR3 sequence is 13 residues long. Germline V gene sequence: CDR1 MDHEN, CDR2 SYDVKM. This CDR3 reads CAGGSGSTGELFF. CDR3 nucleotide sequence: TGTGCCGGGGGTAGCGGGAGTACCGGGGAGCTGTTTTTT.

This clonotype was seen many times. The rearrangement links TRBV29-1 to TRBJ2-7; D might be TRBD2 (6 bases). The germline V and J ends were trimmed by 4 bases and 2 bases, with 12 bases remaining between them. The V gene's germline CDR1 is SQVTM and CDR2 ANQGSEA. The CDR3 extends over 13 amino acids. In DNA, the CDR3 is TGCAGCGTTGTGGGGGGACTCACCTACGAGCAGTACTTC. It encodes CSVVGGLTYEQYF.

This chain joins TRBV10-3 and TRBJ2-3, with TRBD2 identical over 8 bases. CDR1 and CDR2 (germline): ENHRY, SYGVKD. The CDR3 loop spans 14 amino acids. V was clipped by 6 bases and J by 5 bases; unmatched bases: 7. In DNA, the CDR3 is TGTGCCATCAGATCAGCGGGAGAGAAAGATACGCAGTATTTT. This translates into CAIRSAGEKDTQYF.